This TCR beta chain was retrieved from a study of blood T cell repertoires in COVID-19. This CDR3 is 14 amino acids long. The germline V and J ends were trimmed by 0 bases and 2 bases, with 7 bases remaining between them. Germline V lookup: CDR1 SGHRS, CDR2 YFSETQ. The protocol was immunoSEQ multiplex PCR, while the TCRdb copy is restricted to in-frame clones and leaves out a portion. Among 350,000 to 400,000 clones listed, about 90% were seen once. This receptor was obtained from a woman between 25 and 40 years old with COVID-19, enrolled during active disease. The material sequenced was peripheral blood. V usage is TRBV5-1 and J usage is TRBJ2-3; D is possibly TRBD2 (6 bases). The CDR3 DNA sequence: TGCGCCAGCAGCTTGGCGGGGGACACAGATACGCAGTATTTT. This gives the protein CASSLAGDTDTQYF. The full variable domain, its missing parts supplied by reference TRBV5-1 and TRBJ2-3, is KAGVTQTPRYLIKTRGQQVTLSCSPISGHRSVSWYQQTPGQGLQFLFEYFSETQRNKGNFPGRFSGRQFSNSRSEMNVSTLELGDSALYLCASSLAGDTDTQYFGPGTRLTVL.